This is a list of T cell receptor beta chains from one sample in a study of immune evolution from preneoplasia to lung adenocarcinoma. The method was immunoSEQ multiplex PCR; TCRdb's version includes in-frame clones alone and lacks a portion of them. The table shows several thousand clones, with 60% to 80% occurring only once. The sequencing input was FFPE minimally invasive lung adenocarcinoma tissue. The receptors derive from a person aged 60-80 years with lung adenocarcinoma. The CDR3 runs from the conserved cysteine through the conserved F or W. A D gene is named only where the DNA matches it firmly. Clone size is not always given. Where it is, it says once, few, many or a class for expanded clones.

CDR3 protein,CDR3 DNA,D gene,J gene,clone size,CDR3 length,V gene
CASSPAGHIMNTEAFF,TGTGCCAGCTCACCAGCGGGACACATCATGAACACTGAAGCTTTCTTT,.,TRBJ1-1,.,16,TRBV18
CASSPPSTGSNTEAFF,TGTGCCAGCTCACCACCGTCTACGGGGTCGAACACTGAAGCTTTCTTT,.,TRBJ1-1,few,16,TRBV18
CASRGQVTYGYTF,TGTGCCAGCAGAGGACAGGTGACGTATGGCTACACCTTC,TRBD1,TRBJ1-2,.,13,TRBV25-1
CASSEWAGEFYEQYF,TGTGCCAGCAGTGAATGGGCGGGAGAGTTTTACGAGCAGTACTTC,TRBD2,TRBJ2-7,.,15,TRBV6-1
CASSLGGSAQETQYF,TGTGCCAGCAGCTTGGGCGGGTCGGCCCAAGAGACCCAGTACTTC,.,TRBJ2-5,few,15,TRBV5-6
CASAGGRATGELFF,TGTGCCAGCGCTGGCGGGAGGGCGACCGGGGAGCTGTTTTTT,TRBD2,TRBJ2-2,few,14,TRBV6-6
CASSLVSLLNEQFF,TGTGCCAGCAGCTTAGTGTCGCTACTGAATGAGCAGTTCTTC,.,TRBJ2-1,once,14,TRBV7-9
CASSVGLLRAEAFF,TGTGCCAGCAGTGTGGGACTGCTGAGGGCTGAAGCTTTCTTT,.,TRBJ1-1,.,14,TRBV28
CASSLASAGDWETQYF,TGTGCCAGCAGCTTAGCCTCGGCGGGGGACTGGGAGACCCAGTACTTC,TRBD2,TRBJ2-5,.,16,TRBV7-2
CASSLGDQRDTEAFF,TGTGCCAGCAGCTTAGGGGATCAACGGGACACTGAAGCTTTCTTT,.,TRBJ1-1,few,15,TRBV7-8
CASSYGTGGPGGEQYF,TGTGCCAGCAGTTACGGTACAGGGGGACCTGGGGGAGAGCAGTACTTC,TRBD1,TRBJ2-7,.,16,TRBV6-6
CASSGTARGKYNEQFF,TGTGCCAGCAGTGGGACAGCCCGGGGGAAATACAATGAGCAGTTCTTC,.,TRBJ2-1,.,16,TRBV28
CASSPMDVGNQPQHF,TGTGCCAGCAGTCCCATGGACGTGGGAAATCAGCCCCAGCATTTT,.,TRBJ1-5,.,15,TRBV2
CATSRALGQGEGKLFF,TGTGCCACCAGCAGAGCTTTAGGACAGGGAGAAGGAAAACTGTTTTTT,TRBD1,TRBJ1-4,.,16,TRBV15
CASSKGASGGPYQETQYF,TGTGCCAGCAGCAAAGGGGCTAGCGGGGGGCCCTACCAAGAGACCCAGTACTTC,.,TRBJ2-5,.,18,TRBV21-1
CASSSLGAGREAFF,TGTGCCAGCAGCTCCTTGGGGGCTGGGCGTGAAGCTTTCTTT,.,TRBJ1-1,.,14,TRBV7-8
CASSSQGSPYEQYF,TGTGCCAGCAGCTCACAGGGCAGCCCCTACGAGCAGTACTTC,.,TRBJ2-7,once,14,TRBV5-6
CASSDPSANYGYTF,TGTGCCAGCAGTGATCCTTCGGCAAACTATGGCTACACCTTC,.,TRBJ1-2,.,14,TRBV2
CASSGLAGGNEQFF,TGTGCCAGCTCGGGACTAGCGGGGGGGAATGAGCAGTTCTTC,TRBD2,TRBJ2-1,once,14,TRBV18
CASGGDVYGYTF,TGTGCCAGCGGGGGGGACGTTTATGGCTACACCTTC,.,TRBJ1-2,.,12,TRBV6-5
CASTQGFSSYNEQFF,TGTGCCAGCACCCAGGGGTTTAGCTCCTACAATGAGCAGTTCTTC,.,TRBJ2-1,.,15,TRBV28
CASSGRSGNTIYF,TGTGCCAGCTCCGGCCGCTCTGGAAACACCATATATTTT,.,TRBJ1-3,.,13,TRBV6-1
CASQGGSNTEAFF,TGTGCCAGCCAAGGGGGTTCTAACACTGAAGCTTTCTTT,.,TRBJ1-1,.,13,TRBV27
CASSLLAGYQETQYF,TGTGCCAGCAGCTTATTAGCGGGGTACCAAGAGACCCAGTACTTC,TRBD2,TRBJ2-5,.,15,TRBV11-2
CSVEDYGEGETQYF,TGCAGCGTTGAAGATTACGGGGAGGGAGAGACCCAGTACTTC,TRBD2,TRBJ2-5,few,14,TRBV29-1
CASAQGASSGNTIYF,TGTGCCAGTGCTCAGGGGGCGAGCTCTGGAAACACCATATATTTT,TRBD1,TRBJ1-3,.,15,TRBV30
CASSPGPNTDTQYF,TGTGCCAGCAGCCCGGGACCCAACACAGATACGCAGTATTTT,.,TRBJ2-3,.,14,TRBV5-4
CASSLFSFSGNTIYF,TGTGCCAGCAGCTTATTTTCTTTCTCTGGAAACACCATATATTTT,.,TRBJ1-3,.,15,TRBV7-2
CASSIGGAGADTQYF,TGTGCCAGTAGTATTGGAGGAGCGGGGGCAGATACGCAGTATTTT,TRBD2,TRBJ2-3,.,15,TRBV19
CAISPGQGGNEQFF,TGTGCCATCAGTCCGGGACAGGGAGGCAATGAGCAGTTCTTC,TRBD1,TRBJ2-1,few,14,TRBV10-3
CASSNTGFSGPPNEKLFF,TGTGCCAGTAGTAATACAGGGTTTTCCGGACCCCCGAATGAAAAACTGTTTTTT,.,TRBJ1-4,.,18,TRBV19
CASSFDTGGEKLFF,TGTGCCAGCAGTTTCGATACAGGGGGTGAAAAACTGTTTTTT,TRBD1,TRBJ1-4,.,14,TRBV6-6
CASSLWVIDTQYF,TGTGCCAGCAGCTTATGGGTAATCGATACGCAGTATTTT,.,TRBJ2-3,few,13,TRBV7-2
CASSLGLAGYNEQFF,TGTGCCAGCAGCTTAGGACTAGCGGGCTACAATGAGCAGTTCTTC,TRBD2,TRBJ2-1,.,15,TRBV7-9
CASSLKPGVTEAFF,TGTGCCAGCAGCCTGAAACCCGGGGTTACTGAAGCTTTCTTT,.,TRBJ1-1,few,14,TRBV6-4
CASSAPGTNTEAFF,TGTGCCAGCAGCGCGCCGGGGACGAACACTGAAGCTTTCTTT,.,TRBJ1-1,few,14,TRBV9
CASSFPSSNPSPIYRGWYEQYF,TGTGCCAGCAGTTTTCCCTCCTCCAACCCGTCGCCCATTTACAGGGGCTGGTACGAGCAGTACTTC,TRBD1,TRBJ2-7,.,22,TRBV28
CASSPPGNYGYTF,TGTGCCAGCAGTCCCCCCGGGAACTATGGCTACACCTTC,.,TRBJ1-2,once,13,TRBV7-9
CASSYDLFGNTIYF,TGTGCCAGCAGTTACGATCTATTCGGAAACACCATATATTTT,.,TRBJ1-3,.,14,TRBV6-6
CASSLVTTGRELFF,TGTGCCAGCAGCTTAGTTACCACAGGGCGGGAACTGTTTTTT,.,TRBJ1-4,few,14,TRBV7-9
CASSDSGTGELFF,TGTGCCAGCAGTGATAGCGGGACCGGGGAGCTGTTTTTT,TRBD2,TRBJ2-2,.,13,TRBV6-4
CASSQTSGGALNTGELFF,TGTGCCAGCAGCCAGACTAGCGGGGGGGCGTTAAACACCGGGGAGCTGTTTTTT,TRBD2,TRBJ2-2,.,18,TRBV7-6
CASSFDRLGGAFF,TGTGCCAGCAGCTTTGACAGGCTCGGTGGGGCTTTCTTT,.,TRBJ1-1,.,13,TRBV7-6
CASSLTGGQNTGELFF,TGTGCCAGCAGCTTAACCGGGGGACAGAACACCGGGGAGCTGTTTTTT,.,TRBJ2-2,.,16,TRBV7-3
CASSFPSSGSNQPQHF,TGTGCCAGCAGTTTTCCGTCCTCGGGGAGCAATCAGCCCCAGCATTTT,.,TRBJ1-5,.,16,TRBV28
CASSLTTGGSLYGYTF,TGTGCCAGCAGTTTAACGACAGGGGGCTCACTCTATGGCTACACCTTC,TRBD1,TRBJ1-2,.,16,TRBV28
CASSDGWGGKTQYF,TGTGCCAGCAGCGACGGGTGGGGGGGCAAGACCCAGTACTTC,.,TRBJ2-5,.,14,TRBV7-2
CASSPGEWPDLGNSPLHF,TGTGCCAGCAGCCCGGGGGAGTGGCCAGATCTGGGGAATTCACCCCTCCACTTT,.,TRBJ1-6,.,18,TRBV11-2
CASSLRTGETQYF,TGTGCCAGCAGCTTAAGGACAGGGGAGACCCAGTACTTC,TRBD1,TRBJ2-5,.,13,TRBV5-6
CASSVGDTDTQYF,TGCGCCAGCAGCGTAGGGGACACAGATACGCAGTATTTT,.,TRBJ2-3,.,13,TRBV5-1
CSVVEQYEQPQHF,TGCAGCGTTGTTGAACAGTACGAACAGCCCCAGCATTTT,.,TRBJ1-5,.,13,TRBV29-1
CASSLVGGEANEKLFF,TGCGCCAGCAGCTTGGTCGGGGGAGAGGCTAATGAAAAACTGTTTTTT,.,TRBJ1-4,.,16,TRBV5-1
CASSYSGGPPSYSNQPQHF,TGTGCCAGCAGTTACTCAGGGGGACCTCCGTCATATAGCAATCAGCCCCAGCATTTT,TRBD1,TRBJ1-5,.,19,TRBV28
CASSFFGTGGVAQPQHF,TGTGCCAGCAGTTTTTTCGGGACAGGGGGGGTGGCTCAGCCCCAGCATTTT,TRBD1,TRBJ1-5,.,17,TRBV28
CASSVDSRGLSTGELFF,TGTGCCAGCAGCGTAGATTCAAGGGGGCTATCCACCGGGGAGCTGTTTTTT,TRBD1,TRBJ2-2,.,17,TRBV9
CASSERKGTEAFF,TGTGCCAGCAGCGAGAGGAAGGGGACTGAAGCTTTCTTT,.,TRBJ1-1,once,13,TRBV9
CASSPPDRSRETQYF,TGTGCCAGCTCACCCCCGGACAGGTCCCGGGAGACCCAGTACTTC,TRBD1,TRBJ2-5,once,15,TRBV18
CASSIGAGSTTEAFF,TGTGCCAGTAGTATAGGGGCAGGGTCAACCACTGAAGCTTTCTTT,.,TRBJ1-1,.,15,TRBV19